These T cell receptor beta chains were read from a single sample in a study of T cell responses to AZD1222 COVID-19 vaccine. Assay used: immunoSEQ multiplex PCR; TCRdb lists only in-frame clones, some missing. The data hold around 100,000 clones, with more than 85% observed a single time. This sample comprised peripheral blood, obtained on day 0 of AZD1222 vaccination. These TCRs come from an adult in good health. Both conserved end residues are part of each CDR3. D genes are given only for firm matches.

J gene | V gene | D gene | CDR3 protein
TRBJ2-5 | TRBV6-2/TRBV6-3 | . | CASSYSRLVETQYF
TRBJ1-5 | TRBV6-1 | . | CASSERQPQHF
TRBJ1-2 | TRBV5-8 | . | CASSLKWGGYTF
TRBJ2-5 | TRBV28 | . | CASSTTVYAGTLNF
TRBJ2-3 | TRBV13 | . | CASSLGLRQGPDTQYF
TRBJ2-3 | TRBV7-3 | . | CASSLDYSDTQYF
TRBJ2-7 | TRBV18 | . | CASSPIGGVPYEQYF
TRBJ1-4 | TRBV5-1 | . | CASSEGSTTNEKLFF
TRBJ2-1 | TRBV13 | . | CASSSELPWSEQFF
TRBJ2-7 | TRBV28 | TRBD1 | CASSLCEGQGCEQYF
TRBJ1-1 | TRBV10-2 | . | CASSGQLNTEAFF